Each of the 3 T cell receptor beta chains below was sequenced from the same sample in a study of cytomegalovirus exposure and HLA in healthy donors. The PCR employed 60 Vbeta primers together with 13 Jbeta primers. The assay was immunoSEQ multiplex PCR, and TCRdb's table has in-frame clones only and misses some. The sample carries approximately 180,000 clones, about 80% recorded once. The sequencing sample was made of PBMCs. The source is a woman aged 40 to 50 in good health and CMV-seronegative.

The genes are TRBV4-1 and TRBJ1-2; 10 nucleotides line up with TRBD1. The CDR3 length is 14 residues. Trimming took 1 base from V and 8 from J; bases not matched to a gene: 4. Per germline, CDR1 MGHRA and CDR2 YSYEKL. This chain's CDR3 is CASSQGGTGEGYTF. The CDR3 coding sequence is TGCGCCAGCAGCCAAGGGGGGACAGGGGAAGGCTACACCTTC.

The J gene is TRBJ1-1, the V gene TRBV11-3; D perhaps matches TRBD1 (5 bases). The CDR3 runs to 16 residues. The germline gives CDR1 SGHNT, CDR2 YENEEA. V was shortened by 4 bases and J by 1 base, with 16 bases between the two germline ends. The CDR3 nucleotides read TGTGCCAGCAGCTCCAGGGTAGCCTTGGCGAACACTGAAGCTTTCTTT. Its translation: CASSSRVALANTEAFF.

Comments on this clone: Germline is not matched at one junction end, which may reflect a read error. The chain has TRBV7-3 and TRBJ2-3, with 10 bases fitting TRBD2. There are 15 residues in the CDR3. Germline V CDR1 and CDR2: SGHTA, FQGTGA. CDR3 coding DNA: TGTGCCAGCAGATTAAGCGGGAGGGACACAGATACGCAGTATTTT. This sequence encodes CASRLSGRDTDTQYF. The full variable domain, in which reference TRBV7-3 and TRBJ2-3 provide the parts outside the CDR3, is GAGVSQTPSNKVTEKGKYVELRCDPISGHTALYWYRQSLGQGPEFLIYFQGTGAADDSGLPNDRFFAVRPEGSVSTLKIQRTERGDSAVYLCASRLSGRDTDTQYFGPGTRLTVL.